This entry concerns a single TCR beta chain. Its antigen is unknown. This entry is derived from a study of T-cell memory formation after mild COVID-19. Whole-study context: TCR clusters were largely donor specific.

This CDR3 region has 14 residues. Deletions cut 0 bases from V and 6 bases from J, with 9 bases between. CDR1 is GTSNPN, CDR2 SVGIG, per germline (reference sequence). In TCRdb, the 5' RACE reads were re-called with MiXCR into one record per CDR3 protein. This table holds over 350,000 distinct CDR3 sequences, 20% to 25% found once. Points from the study as a whole: Later expanders leaned toward CD4+, whereas clones contracting from day 15 to 85 were balanced CD4/CD8. Clones which contracted sat mainly in CM and EM if CD4+, and in EMRA if CD8+.

The sample taken for sequencing was PBMCs or a T cell subset sorted from them (not recorded which). V is TRBV30 and J is TRBJ1-6; the D gene is possibly TRBD1 (5 bases). This sequence originates from an adult woman who had mild COVID-19 (a few samples of this study predate the infection). Cell type and time point are not known. CDR3 nucleotide sequence: TGTGCCTGGAGTGTACACCAGGGTAATTCACCCCTCCACTTT. Translating gives CAWSVHQGNSPLHF.